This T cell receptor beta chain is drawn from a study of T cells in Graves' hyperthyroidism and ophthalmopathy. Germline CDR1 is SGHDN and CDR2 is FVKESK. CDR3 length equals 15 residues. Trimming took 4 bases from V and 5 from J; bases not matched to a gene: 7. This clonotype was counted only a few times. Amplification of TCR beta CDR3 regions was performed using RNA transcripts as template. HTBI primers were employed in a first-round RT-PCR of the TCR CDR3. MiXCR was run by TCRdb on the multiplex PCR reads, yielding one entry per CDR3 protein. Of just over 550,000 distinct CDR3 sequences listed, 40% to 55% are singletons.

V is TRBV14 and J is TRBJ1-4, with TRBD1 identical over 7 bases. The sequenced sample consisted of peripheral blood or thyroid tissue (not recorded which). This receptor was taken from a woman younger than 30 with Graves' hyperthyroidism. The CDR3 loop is CASSRWTGPNEKLFF. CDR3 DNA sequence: TGTGCCAGCAGCCGATGGACAGGTCCGAATGAAAAACTGTTTTTT.